The 25 T cell receptor beta chains given below trace back to one sample, sequenced in a study of T cell responses to AZD1222 COVID-19 vaccine. The data were produced by immunoSEQ multiplex PCR, yet TCRdb's version contains in-frame clones alone and is incomplete. The sample holds some 280,000 clones, about 94% seen once. The input for sequencing was peripheral blood, taken 28 days after the second AZD1222 dose. These receptors were obtained from an adult who received the AZD1222 COVID-19 vaccine.

The chain recombines TRBV5-8 with TRBJ2-1, with D uncertain. The germline V gene has CDR1 SGHTS and CDR2 YDEGEE. This CDR3 is 11 amino acids long. Trimming removed 1 base at V and 8 bases at J, with 4 bases between. For the CDR3, the DNA is TGTGCCAGCAGCTTGAGGTATGAGCAGTTCTTC. It specifies CASSLRYEQFF.

The J gene is TRBJ1-6, the V gene TRBV6-4; weak D call: TRBD1 (5 bases). Germline V gene lookup returns CDR1 MRHNA and CDR2 SNTAGT. V dropped 4 bases and J dropped 10 bases, with 11 bases sitting between them. CDR3 length: 13 amino acids. CDR3 region: CASSVFRDSPLHF. DNA for the CDR3: TGTGCCAGCAGTGTTTTCAGGGACTCACCCCTCCACTTT.

The rearrangement links TRBV7-9 to TRBJ2-7; D possibly corresponds to TRBD1 (5 bases). Germline-derived CDR1 and CDR2 are SEHNR and FQNEAQ (reference sequence). The CDR3 sequence is 11 residues long. Trimming cost V 7 bases and J 3 bases, with 7 bases left between them. The CDR3 loop is CASTQGYEQYF. As DNA, the CDR3 is TGTGCCAGCACCCAGGGCTACGAGCAGTACTTC.

This clone is a singleton in its sample. V usage is TRBV6-5 and J usage is TRBJ2-1; possibly TRBD2 for D (6 bases). CDR1 and CDR2 (germline): MNHEY, SVGAGI. The CDR3 contains 15 residues. Trimming removed 4 bases at V and 7 bases at J, with 17 bases between. CDR3 nucleotide sequence: TGTGCCAGCAGTTGGGAGTTAGGAGGGGCGAATGAGCAGTTCTTC. This sequence encodes CASSWELGGANEQFF.

The V gene is TRBV29-1, the J gene TRBJ1-1, with 11 positions matching TRBD1. Germline CDR1 SQVTM, CDR2 ANQGSEA. The CDR3 is made up of 14 amino acids. J was trimmed by 1 base and V by 4 bases; bases with no gene match: 2. CDR3 in DNA: TGCAGCGTTGGGACAGGGGGCAGGAACACTGAAGCTTTCTTT. It translates to CSVGTGGRNTEAFF.

The J gene is TRBJ1-5, the V gene TRBV9; weak D call: TRBD1 (5 bases). Germline values: CDR1 SGDLS, CDR2 YYNGEE. V lost 4 bases and J lost 1, with 9 bases in between. This CDR3 has 14 amino acids. CDR3 region: CASSQGTSNQPQHF. CDR3 nucleotides: TGTGCCAGCAGCCAGGGTACGAGCAATCAGCCCCAGCATTTT.

The genes are TRBV27 and TRBJ1-1, with a possible D match to TRBD1 (5 bases). Germline CDR1 and CDR2: MNHEY and SMNVEV (reference sequence). This CDR3 comprises 14 residues. V was trimmed by 0 bases and J by 4 bases, leaving 9 bases between them. The CDR3 loop is CASSLSGRSTEAFF. DNA of the CDR3: TGTGCCAGCAGTTTATCGGGACGCAGCACTGAAGCTTTCTTT.

The chain has TRBV2 and TRBJ2-7; TRBD1 matches 7 bases. Germline V gene lookup returns CDR1 SNHLY and CDR2 FYNNEI. The CDR3 is made up of 12 amino acids. V was pared by 11 bases and J by 1 base, with 5 bases of the junction left unmatched. The CDR3 spells CAARDRSYEQYF. CDR3 nucleotide sequence: TGTGCCGCCCGGGACAGATCCTACGAGCAGTACTTC.

This clone occurred once. This chain joins TRBV7-8 and TRBJ1-5; 9 bases are shared with TRBD1. The CDR3 runs 15 residues. V shed 5 bases, J shed 3 bases, and the junction held 5 bases outside the gene matches. Looked up from germline, CDR1 is SGHVS and CDR2 is FQNEAQ. The CDR3 region is CASSRGQGNNQPQHF. The CDR3 coding sequence is TGTGCCAGCAGCCGGGGACAGGGAAACAATCAGCCCCAGCATTTT.

The chain carries TRBV28 and TRBJ1-6, with 9 bases that match TRBD1. Germline lookup yields CDR1 MDHEN and CDR2 SYDVKM. Trimming at V came to 5 bases and at J to 1 base, leaving 3 bases not matched to a gene. The CDR3 is 16 amino acids. DNA of the CDR3: TGTGCCAGCAGTACAGGGGGCGCATCCTATAATTCACCCCTCCACTTT. Protein product: CASSTGGASYNSPLHF.

This clone was recorded once. The V call is TRBV6-5, the J call TRBJ2-5; D is unclear. The germline gives CDR1 MNHEY, CDR2 SVGAGI. This CDR3 is built from 16 residues. Trimming left V 4 bases short and J 4 bases short, with 19 bases between. Written as DNA, the CDR3 is TGTGCCAGCAGTTCAACACCTCGACTTCCCTCAGAGACCCAGTACTTC. Amino acid sequence: CASSSTPRLPSETQYF.

The rearrangement joins TRBV9 to TRBJ1-1, with D hard to call. The CDR3 totals 17 residues. V lost 0 bases and J 2 bases, leaving 17 bases between the germline ends. The germline gives CDR1 SGDLS, CDR2 YYNGEE. The CDR3 reads CASSVAPIGGLNTEAFF. The CDR3 DNA sequence: TGTGCCAGCAGCGTAGCTCCCATAGGCGGACTAAACACTGAAGCTTTCTTT. The variable domain in full, with the rest retrieved from reference TRBV9 and TRBJ1-1, is DSGVTQTPKHLITATGQRVTLRCSPRSGDLSVYWYQQSLDQGLQFLIQYYNGEERAKGNILERFSAQQFPDLHSELNLSSLELGDSALYFCASSVAPIGGLNTEAFFGQGTRLTVV.

The gene calls are TRBV27 and TRBJ1-3; D gene ambiguous. The CDR3 runs 12 residues. The V end was cut by 5 bases, the J end by 6 bases, with 8 bases between. Germline CDR1 is MNHEY and CDR2 is SMNVEV (reference sequence). CDR3: CASSPYLNTIYF. The CDR3 DNA sequence: TGTGCCAGCAGTCCATACTTAAACACCATATATTTT.

This chain uses TRBV12-3 or TRBV12-4 with TRBJ2-7; TRBD2 agrees at 10 bases. The CDR3 runs to 13 residues. V lost 5 bases to trimming and J lost 7 bases; unmatched junction nucleotides: 5. CDR3 bases: TGTGCCAGCAGTCGCAGCGGGAGGGAGGAGCAGTACTTC. It translates to CASSRSGREEQYF.

The chain is built from TRBV28 and TRBJ2-7, with D uncertain. The V end lost 7 bases, the J end lost 7 bases, and 14 bases lay between the germline ends. Germline V gene lookup returns CDR1 MDHEN and CDR2 SYDVKM. This CDR3 is 12 amino acids long. CDR3 protein: CASTLRWGEQYF. CDR3 sequence (DNA): TGTGCCAGCACCCTCCGCTGGGGAGAGCAGTACTTC.

V and J are TRBV9 and TRBJ1-1; TRBD1 agrees at 8 bases. CDR1 is SGDLS and CDR2 is YYNGEE in the germline V gene. The CDR3 covers 14 residues. V lost 4 bases and J lost 4; bases outside the gene matches: 6. The CDR3 region is CASSRTGLGTEAFF. The DNA of the CDR3 is TGTGCCAGCAGCCGGACAGGGCTTGGCACTGAAGCTTTCTTT.

J is TRBJ2-7 and V is TRBV9; 9 bases agree with TRBD2. V dropped 0 bases and J dropped 5; count of bases not matched to a gene: 15. Germline values: CDR1 SGDLS, CDR2 YYNGEE. The CDR3 is 18 residues long. This CDR3 reads CASSVGLTSGWKGDEQYF. In DNA form, the CDR3 reads TGTGCCAGCAGCGTAGGTTTGACTAGCGGTTGGAAGGGCGACGAGCAGTACTTC.

The chain is built from TRBV3-1 (or the pseudogene TRBV3-2) and TRBJ2-1; D is undetermined. The CDR3 contains 14 residues. Germline V lookup: CDR1 LGHDT, CDR2 YNNKEL (reference sequence). Trimming stripped 1 base from V and 7 bases from J, with 11 bases between. CDR3 coding DNA: TGTGCCAGCAGCCAAGCACCCGTGGCAAATGAGCAGTTCTTC. Its protein product is CASSQAPVANEQFF.

The chain links TRBV6-5 to TRBJ1-4; 9 nucleotides align to TRBD1. The CDR3 is 14 amino acids. V shed 4 bases, J shed 8 bases, and the junction held 5 bases outside the gene matches. CDR1 is MNHEY and CDR2 is SVGAGI in the germline V gene. CDR3 region: CASSSGQGGEKLFF. DNA for the CDR3: TGTGCCAGCAGTTCGGGACAGGGCGGGGAAAAACTGTTTTTT.

The chain is built from TRBV6-5 and TRBJ2-1; D perhaps matches TRBD2 (5 bases). Deletions cut 8 bases from V and 7 bases from J, with 18 bases between. Per the germline V gene, CDR1 is MNHEY and CDR2 is SVGAGI. The CDR3 has 14 amino acids. CDR3 in DNA: TGTGCCAGCGTCGGGGAAGCGGAAATAAATGAGCAGTTCTTC. Translating it yields CASVGEAEINEQFF.

The chain joins TRBV19 to TRBJ2-7; D assignment may be TRBD1 or TRBD2 (6 bases each). V was pared by 5 bases and J by 0 bases, with 17 bases between. Looked up from germline, CDR1 is LNHDA and CDR2 is SQIVND (reference sequence). The CDR3 is 16 residues long. The CDR3 here is CASSATGDTFSYEQYF. CDR3 bases: TGTGCCAGTAGTGCGACGGGGGACACTTTCTCCTACGAGCAGTACTTC.

The table lists this clone with a count of one. This chain joins TRBV6-1 and TRBJ2-1; D may be TRBD1 (5 bases). This CDR3 is 16 amino acids long. V lost 4 bases to trimming and J lost 4 bases, with 17 bases between them. Germline V gene sequence: CDR1 MNHNS, CDR2 SASEGT. The CDR3 bases are TGTGCCAGCAGTGTTAGGGGCGATAACCCATACAATGAGCAGTTCTTC. Its translation: CASSVRGDNPYNEQFF.

The rearrangement joins TRBV24-1 to TRBJ1-1, with D maybe TRBD1 (5 bases). The germline V gene has CDR1 KGHDR and CDR2 SFDVKD. V shed 3 bases and J shed 4 bases, with 8 bases lying between them. The CDR3 runs to 13 residues. CDR3 bases: TGTGCCACCAGTGATCCGGGGGGCACTGAAGCTTTCTTT. Translated, it gives CATSDPGGTEAFF.

The V gene is TRBV6-2 or TRBV6-3, the J gene TRBJ1-3; D is ambiguous. The V end lost 6 bases, the J end lost 0 bases, and 15 bases lay between the germline ends. CDR1 is MNHEY, CDR2 SVGEGT, per germline. The CDR3 extends over 16 amino acids. This CDR3 is CASSRARTNSGNTIYF. As DNA, the CDR3 is TGTGCCAGCAGCCGCGCGAGAACGAACTCTGGAAACACCATATATTTT.

The V and J genes are TRBV5-1 and TRBJ2-7; D call uncertain. Per germline, CDR1 SGHRS and CDR2 YFSETQ. The CDR3 is 14 residues long. V was cut by 0 bases and J by 2 bases, with 9 bases left in between. The CDR3 sequence: CASSLGGGTYEQYF. The CDR3, as DNA: TGCGCCAGCAGCTTGGGAGGCGGAACCTACGAGCAGTACTTC.